These T cell receptor beta chains were read from a single sample in a study of PD-1 blockade in classical Hodgkin lymphoma. Assay: immunoSEQ multiplex PCR; the TCRdb copy retains only in-frame clones and omits some. The sample lists roughly 100,000 clones, roughly 91% occurring once. The sample in question was peripheral blood mononuclear cells (PBMCs), obtained before the fourth cycle of nivolumab. These TCRs come from a human donor with classical Hodgkin lymphoma. The CDR3 runs from the conserved cysteine through the conserved F or W. The order of the fields is J gene, V gene, clone size, D gene, CDR3 DNA, CDR3 protein. A D gene is named only where the DNA matches it firmly. Where a row states a size, it is once, few, many or the class of an expanded clone; other rows omit it.

J gene: TRBJ2-1
V gene: TRBV10-3
clone size: -
D gene: -
CDR3 DNA: TGTGCCATCAGTGTAAGGGCCGATGAGCAGTTCTTC
CDR3 protein: CAISVRADEQFF

J gene: TRBJ2-5
V gene: TRBV5-1
clone size: -
D gene: TRBD2
CDR3 DNA: TGCGCCAGCAGCCCTCGCGGGAGCCAAGAGACCCAGTACTTC
CDR3 protein: CASSPRGSQETQYF

J gene: TRBJ1-2
V gene: TRBV7-9
clone size: -
D gene: -
CDR3 DNA: TGTGCCAGCAGCTTAGGTGGGGTTGACTATGGCTACACCTTC
CDR3 protein: CASSLGGVDYGYTF

J gene: TRBJ1-1
V gene: TRBV5-5
clone size: -
D gene: TRBD1
CDR3 DNA: TGTGCCAGCAGCTCCCCACCCGGGACAGGGAGGGCTTTCTTT
CDR3 protein: CASSSPPGTGRAFF

J gene: TRBJ2-5
V gene: TRBV28
clone size: once
D gene: TRBD2
CDR3 DNA: TGTGCCAGCAGTTCCTGGGGACTACCGGGCGGAGAGACCCAGTACTTC
CDR3 protein: CASSSWGLPGGETQYF

J gene: TRBJ1-2
V gene: TRBV28
clone size: -
D gene: TRBD1
CDR3 DNA: TGTGCCAGCAGTCATTCCCGGGACAGGGGGCTTCCTAACTATGGCTACACCTTC
CDR3 protein: CASSHSRDRGLPNYGYTF

J gene: TRBJ1-5
V gene: TRBV5-8
clone size: -
D gene: -
CDR3 DNA: TGTGCCAGCAGCTTTTACAGGGAGGGGATGGGTCAGCCCCAGCATTTT
CDR3 protein: CASSFYREGMGQPQHF

J gene: TRBJ2-7
V gene: TRBV28
clone size: -
D gene: -
CDR3 DNA: TGTGCCAGCAGTTTCCGCCCGGGATGGGCGTACTACGAGCAGTACTTC
CDR3 protein: CASSFRPGWAYYEQYF

J gene: TRBJ1-1
V gene: TRBV5-6
clone size: -
D gene: -
CDR3 DNA: TGTGCCAGCAGCTTGACGCCGGTGGGGAAGTTCACTGAAGCTTTCTTT
CDR3 protein: CASSLTPVGKFTEAFF

J gene: TRBJ2-7
V gene: TRBV27
clone size: -
D gene: -
CDR3 DNA: TGTGCCAGCAGTTTAAATCGGGGGATCTACGAGCAGTACTTC
CDR3 protein: CASSLNRGIYEQYF

J gene: TRBJ2-7
V gene: TRBV28
clone size: once
D gene: TRBD1
CDR3 DNA: TGTGCCAGCAGTTTGGCAGGGGGAGCGCCTAGCTCCTACGAGCAGTACTTC
CDR3 protein: CASSLAGGAPSSYEQYF

J gene: TRBJ2-7
V gene: TRBV21-1
clone size: -
D gene: -
CDR3 DNA: TGTGCCAGCAGCAAAGAGGGGCTAGCGGGGGCCTACGAGCAGTACTTC
CDR3 protein: CASSKEGLAGAYEQYF

J gene: TRBJ1-2
V gene: TRBV7-8
clone size: -
D gene: -
CDR3 DNA: TGTGCCAGCAGCTTAACTAGGGTGCGAGAGCATGGCTACACCTTC
CDR3 protein: CASSLTRVREHGYTF

J gene: TRBJ2-2
V gene: TRBV11-2
clone size: -
D gene: -
CDR3 DNA: TGTGCCAGCAGTCCCCCGGGACGCATCATTACCGGGGAGCTGTTTTTT
CDR3 protein: CASSPPGRIITGELFF

J gene: TRBJ2-2
V gene: TRBV4-2
clone size: once
D gene: -
CDR3 DNA: TGTGCCAGCAGCCCAGGACTGCCGAACACCGGGGAGCTGTTTTTT
CDR3 protein: CASSPGLPNTGELFF

J gene: TRBJ1-2
V gene: TRBV5-1
clone size: -
D gene: TRBD1
CDR3 DNA: TGCGCCAGCAGCTTCTCTGCGACAGGGACCTATGGCTACACCTTC
CDR3 protein: CASSFSATGTYGYTF

J gene: TRBJ1-2
V gene: TRBV28
clone size: -
D gene: TRBD1
CDR3 DNA: TGTGCCAGCAGGCTCTCAAGGGGGCTTGGTGGCTACACCTTC
CDR3 protein: CASRLSRGLGGYTF

J gene: TRBJ2-1
V gene: TRBV27
clone size: -
D gene: -
CDR3 DNA: TGTGCCAGCAGTTATGAGGCGGGGCGAGGGAATGAGCAGTTCTTC
CDR3 protein: CASSYEAGRGNEQFF

J gene: TRBJ1-2
V gene: TRBV30
clone size: -
D gene: -
CDR3 DNA: TGTGCCTGGAGTGTAAGTTTAAATGGCTACACCTTC
CDR3 protein: CAWSVSLNGYTF

J gene: TRBJ2-7
V gene: TRBV15
clone size: -
D gene: TRBD1
CDR3 DNA: TGTGCCACCAGTAAGACAGGGGCCGGTTACGAGCAGTACTTC
CDR3 protein: CATSKTGAGYEQYF

J gene: TRBJ2-3
V gene: TRBV11-2
clone size: -
D gene: -
CDR3 DNA: TGTGCCAGCAGCTTAGACGGGTCAACAGATACGCAGTATTTT
CDR3 protein: CASSLDGSTDTQYF

J gene: TRBJ2-3
V gene: TRBV25-1
clone size: -
D gene: TRBD2
CDR3 DNA: TGTGCCAGCAGCCGAGCGGGACTAACAGATACGCAGTATTTT
CDR3 protein: CASSRAGLTDTQYF

J gene: TRBJ1-3
V gene: TRBV29-1
clone size: -
D gene: -
CDR3 DNA: TGCAGCGTATGGGACGGGGACCGAAACACCATATATTTT
CDR3 protein: CSVWDGDRNTIYF

J gene: TRBJ1-2
V gene: TRBV6-5
clone size: -
D gene: -
CDR3 DNA: TGTGCCAGCAGTTACAGTTTCCCTGCAGGAGGCTATGGCTACACCTTC
CDR3 protein: CASSYSFPAGGYGYTF

J gene: TRBJ2-3
V gene: TRBV5-6
clone size: -
D gene: -
CDR3 DNA: TGTGCCAGCCAGGGGGGATATACGCAGTATTTT
CDR3 protein: CASQGGYTQYF

J gene: TRBJ2-3
V gene: TRBV15
clone size: -
D gene: TRBD2
CDR3 DNA: TGTGCCACCAGCAGAGATATAATCAAGCGGGAGTCAGATACGCAGTATTTT
CDR3 protein: CATSRDIIKRESDTQYF

J gene: TRBJ1-1
V gene: TRBV2
clone size: -
D gene: -
CDR3 DNA: TGTGCCAGCAGGGGTCGGAACATTGAAGCTTTCTTT
CDR3 protein: CASRGRNIEAFF

J gene: TRBJ2-1
V gene: TRBV30
clone size: once
D gene: -
CDR3 DNA: TGTGCCTGGAGTGTAAGCCCTGGAACTAGCCGAAGCTCCTACAATGAGCAGTTCTTC
CDR3 protein: CAWSVSPGTSRSSYNEQFF

J gene: TRBJ1-4
V gene: TRBV6-6
clone size: -
D gene: -
CDR3 DNA: TGTGCCAGCAGTTATGGTGAAAAACTGTTTTTT
CDR3 protein: CASSYGEKLFF

J gene: TRBJ2-7
V gene: TRBV5-4
clone size: once
D gene: TRBD1
CDR3 DNA: TGTGCCAGCAGCTTGGAGCTGGACAGGGGCTACGAGCAGTACTTC
CDR3 protein: CASSLELDRGYEQYF

J gene: TRBJ1-1
V gene: TRBV20-1
clone size: few
D gene: -
CDR3 DNA: TGCAGTGCTAGACCCGGCACTGAAGCTTTCTTT
CDR3 protein: CSARPGTEAFF

J gene: TRBJ1-4
V gene: TRBV11-2
clone size: -
D gene: -
CDR3 DNA: TGTGCCAGCAGCCTAGGATCCTTATGGGGGGCCCAAACTAATGAAAAACTGTTTTTT
CDR3 protein: CASSLGSLWGAQTNEKLFF

J gene: TRBJ1-2
V gene: TRBV10-3
clone size: -
D gene: TRBD1
CDR3 DNA: TGTGCCATCATTGCGACAGGGGGTCTTAGTACCTTC
CDR3 protein: CAIIATGGLSTF

J gene: TRBJ2-1
V gene: TRBV10-1
clone size: once
D gene: -
CDR3 DNA: TGCGCCAGCAGTGGGCAGGCCAATGAGCAGTTCTTC
CDR3 protein: CASSGQANEQFF

J gene: TRBJ2-2
V gene: TRBV9
clone size: -
D gene: TRBD2
CDR3 DNA: TGTGCCAGCAGCGTTTTAGCTAGCGGATCCGCGAACACCGGGGAGCTGTTTTTT
CDR3 protein: CASSVLASGSANTGELFF

J gene: TRBJ1-1
V gene: TRBV9
clone size: -
D gene: -
CDR3 DNA: TGTGCCAGCAGCGTAGTGGGCAGGGCTGAAGCTTTCTTT
CDR3 protein: CASSVVGRAEAFF

J gene: TRBJ2-5
V gene: TRBV7-9
clone size: -
D gene: -
CDR3 DNA: TGTGCCAGCAGCTTAGGTGGACCTCCAGTGGAGACCCAGTACTTC
CDR3 protein: CASSLGGPPVETQYF

J gene: TRBJ2-2
V gene: TRBV28
clone size: -
D gene: -
CDR3 DNA: TGTGCCAGCAGACTAGCCCCGAACACCGGGGAGCTGTTTTTT
CDR3 protein: CASRLAPNTGELFF

J gene: TRBJ1-2
V gene: TRBV28
clone size: -
D gene: -
CDR3 DNA: TGTGCCAGCAGTTTATGGGGCAGTGCGGAGGAAGGCTACACCTTC
CDR3 protein: CASSLWGSAEEGYTF

J gene: TRBJ1-3
V gene: TRBV27
clone size: -
D gene: TRBD1
CDR3 DNA: TGTGCCAGCAGCCGCGACAGGGGGATCAACACCATATATTTT
CDR3 protein: CASSRDRGINTIYF

J gene: TRBJ2-1
V gene: TRBV9
clone size: -
D gene: -
CDR3 DNA: TGTGCCAGCAGCCCCCAAAGGTACAATGAGCAGTTCTTC
CDR3 protein: CASSPQRYNEQFF

J gene: TRBJ2-7
V gene: TRBV28
clone size: -
D gene: TRBD2
CDR3 DNA: TGTGCCAGCTCTTTGGCTAGCGGTTCGTACTTC
CDR3 protein: CASSLASGSYF

J gene: TRBJ2-1
V gene: TRBV9
clone size: -
D gene: TRBD2
CDR3 DNA: TGTGCCAGCAGCGTGAGCGGGAGAGCGTCTCCTTGGGACAATGAGCAGTTCTTC
CDR3 protein: CASSVSGRASPWDNEQFF

J gene: TRBJ1-4
V gene: TRBV28
clone size: few
D gene: -
CDR3 DNA: TGTGCCAGCAGAAGGATCGACAGAATTAGTCGCGAACTGTTTTTT
CDR3 protein: CASRRIDRISRELFF

J gene: TRBJ2-2
V gene: TRBV30
clone size: -
D gene: -
CDR3 DNA: TGTGCCTGGAGTTTATGGGGGAGCACCGGGGAGCTGTTTTTT
CDR3 protein: CAWSLWGSTGELFF

J gene: TRBJ2-7
V gene: TRBV2
clone size: -
D gene: -
CDR3 DNA: TGTGCCAGCCGTCCCGGCCGGGCGTCCGAGCAGTACTTC
CDR3 protein: CASRPGRASEQYF

J gene: TRBJ2-7
V gene: TRBV12-5
clone size: -
D gene: TRBD2
CDR3 DNA: TGTGCTAGTGGTAGCTGGACTAGCGGGGAGGGTGGCGAGCAGTACTTC
CDR3 protein: CASGSWTSGEGGEQYF

J gene: TRBJ1-2
V gene: TRBV4-1
clone size: -
D gene: -
CDR3 DNA: TGCGCCAGCAGCCAAGGGATGAGGGGGTACTATGGCTACACCTTC
CDR3 protein: CASSQGMRGYYGYTF

J gene: TRBJ2-2
V gene: TRBV29-1
clone size: -
D gene: -
CDR3 DNA: TGCAGCGCTCGTCGGGACTCGAACACCGGGGAGCTGTTTTTT
CDR3 protein: CSARRDSNTGELFF

J gene: TRBJ2-2
V gene: TRBV27
clone size: -
D gene: -
CDR3 DNA: TGTGCCAGCAGTTCGAACACCGGGGAGCTGTTTTTT
CDR3 protein: CASSSNTGELFF

J gene: TRBJ1-5
V gene: TRBV29-1
clone size: -
D gene: -
CDR3 DNA: TGCAGCGGCCGGGGGCCGGGAGTTCAGCCCCAGCATTTT
CDR3 protein: CSGRGPGVQPQHF

J gene: TRBJ2-3
V gene: TRBV6-1
clone size: once
D gene: -
CDR3 DNA: TGTGCCAGCAGTGCTGGACAGGGAGGGAGGACAGATACGCAGTATTTT
CDR3 protein: CASSAGQGGRTDTQYF

J gene: TRBJ2-7
V gene: TRBV5-1
clone size: few
D gene: -
CDR3 DNA: TGCGCCAGCAGCTTGGAACAGGGTCGGTACGAGCAGTACTTC
CDR3 protein: CASSLEQGRYEQYF

J gene: TRBJ2-7
V gene: TRBV19
clone size: -
D gene: -
CDR3 DNA: TGTGCCAGTAGTATGCAGGGAACCTACGAGCAGTACTTC
CDR3 protein: CASSMQGTYEQYF

J gene: TRBJ2-3
V gene: TRBV7-3
clone size: -
D gene: TRBD2
CDR3 DNA: TGTGCCAGCAGCTCCCTAGCGGGAGGGAGCACAGATACGCAGTATTTT
CDR3 protein: CASSSLAGGSTDTQYF

J gene: TRBJ1-5
V gene: TRBV6-4
clone size: -
D gene: -
CDR3 DNA: TGTGCCAGCATTTTCAACCAGGGGCACAATCAGCCCCAGCATTTT
CDR3 protein: CASIFNQGHNQPQHF

J gene: TRBJ2-1
V gene: TRBV5-8
clone size: -
D gene: TRBD2
CDR3 DNA: TGTGCCACCCCCTTGCTACTAGCGGGAGTGAACAATGAGCAGTTCTTC
CDR3 protein: CATPLLLAGVNNEQFF

J gene: TRBJ2-1
V gene: TRBV4-1
clone size: -
D gene: TRBD1
CDR3 DNA: TGCGCCAGCAGCCAGGGAGACAGGGGGCGAGCACGAAACAATGAGCAGTTCTTC
CDR3 protein: CASSQGDRGRARNNEQFF

J gene: TRBJ1-1
V gene: TRBV5-5
clone size: -
D gene: -
CDR3 DNA: TGTGCCAGCAGCTTGCTAGGGAGGGGGGACACTGAAGCTTTCTTT
CDR3 protein: CASSLLGRGDTEAFF